The entry below describes one T cell receptor beta chain. This clonotype appeared a few times. Its antigen is unknown. No clone much larger than this one lies a single base away; base qualities are absent. The data stem from a study of CD8+CD57+ T cells in acquired aplastic anemia (dated by TCRdb to 2016 to 2019). Describing the broader study: Extracted DNA from sorted CD4+ and CD8+ cells averaged 3.2 ug, ranging from about 0.18 to 27.4 ug. CD8+CD57+ expansion was defined as a frequency above the mean frequency observed in healthy subjects. General conclusions and limits of the study: Patients and healthy controls showed no significant difference in CD8+ Simpson's diversity (P=0.060). Roughly 29 CD8+ CDR3 sequences were found to be shared between patients and controls, but these sequences appeared to be highly expressed in patients and within the immunodominant clones of the patients.

TCR beta VDJ combination and CDR3 sequence profiling used genomic DNA as the template. TCR repertoire sequencing was run on an Illumina HiSeq 2000. Concerning the study's data processing: Repertoire assessment relied on Simpson's diversity index, CDR3 size and DJ length profiles, and TRBV/TRBJ rearrangement plots. The most abundant DNA sequence in the deep sequencing data was taken as the immunodominant clone. CDR3 amino acid sequences were checked for sharing between subjects and were compared against published repertoires and the VDJdb database. Using fastp trimming at Q25 and MiXCR clonotype assembly, TCRdb reanalyzed the public sequencing data and kept in-frame beta chains. Identical CDR3 protein sequences are pooled into one entry, listed with their most common genes and DNA. The V and J calls, along with clone size, are taken from TCRdb and not from the paper's own processing. Present in this sample are about 190,000 distinct CDR3 sequences, 48% of which were seen just once. The ten largest make up around 8.8% of the sample.

Flow cytometry had shown CD8+CD57+ cell expansion in the patients selected for sequencing. Every patient had severe acquired aplastic anemia, diagnosed using the International Study of Aplastic Anemia and Agranulocytosis and Camitta criteria. No patient had received any therapy when blood was sampled. In the study, sorted CD4+ and CD8+ blood T cells from patients with severe aplastic anemia and from healthy subjects underwent deep sequencing of TCR repertoires. Patients were enrolled in the USA under clinicaltrials.gov protocols 00001620, 01623167, 00001397, 00071045, 00081523 and 00961064. Ficoll-Paque density gradient centrifugation was used to isolate peripheral blood mononuclear cells. Before DNA extraction, CD4+ and CD8+ T cells were sorted by FACS or by magnetic beads. The CDR3, cysteine through phenylalanine, is 11 amino acids long. This entry keeps only the CDR3 DNA: 33 bases, framed from base 1. V loses 0 bases, J loses 9 bases, and the germline ends lie 0 bases apart. From a lookup of the germline V gene (reference sequence), CDR1 and CDR2 are LNHNV and YYDKDF.

The receptor's source is a human donor with aplastic anemia. Sequencing used sorted CD4+, CD8+, or CD8+CD57+ T cells (not recorded which) from PBMCs. The V gene is TRBV15 and the J gene is TRBJ1-6, with no reliable assignment of the D segment. The CDR3: CATSRDSPLHF. The sequenced DNA is TGTGCCACCAGCAGAGATTCACCCCTCCACTTT.